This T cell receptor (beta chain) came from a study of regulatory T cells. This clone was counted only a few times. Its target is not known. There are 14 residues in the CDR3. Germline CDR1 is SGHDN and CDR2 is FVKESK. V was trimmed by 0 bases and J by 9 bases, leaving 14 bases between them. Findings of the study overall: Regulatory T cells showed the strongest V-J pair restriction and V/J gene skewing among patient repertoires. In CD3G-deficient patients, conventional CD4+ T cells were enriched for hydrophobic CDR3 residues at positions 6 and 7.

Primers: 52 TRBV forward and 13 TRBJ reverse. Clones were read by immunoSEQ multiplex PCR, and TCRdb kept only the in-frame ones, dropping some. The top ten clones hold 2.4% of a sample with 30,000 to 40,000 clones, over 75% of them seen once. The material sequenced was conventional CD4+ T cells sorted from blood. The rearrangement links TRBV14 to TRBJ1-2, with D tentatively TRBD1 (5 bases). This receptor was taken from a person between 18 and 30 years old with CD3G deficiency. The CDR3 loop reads CASSQDSQGLSYTF. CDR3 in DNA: TGTGCCAGCAGCCAAGACTCCCAGGGCCTTAGCTACACCTTC. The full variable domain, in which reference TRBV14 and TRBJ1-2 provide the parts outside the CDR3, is EAGVTQFPSHSVIEKGQTVTLRCDPISGHDNLYWYRRVMGKEIKFLLHFVKESKQDESGMPNNRFLAERTGGTYSTLKVQPAELEDSGVYFCASSQDSQGLSYTFGSGTRLTVV.